The 18 T cell receptor beta chains below all came from one sample that was sequenced in a study of shared clonotypes between healthy human individuals. Produced via immunoSEQ multiplex PCR; TCRdb's table is partial and in-frame only. The sample includes 2.3 million or so clones, approximately 95% of them seen just once. Sequenced material: naive CD4+ T cells from PBMCs. Regarding subset: CD45RA+ positively selected. Source of these receptors: a man between 18 and 29 years old in good health. Some clones in this sample may be carry-over from other donors' samples.

The genes are TRBV28 and TRBJ1-2, with D tentatively TRBD1 (5 bases). Germline V gene sequence: CDR1 MDHEN, CDR2 SYDVKM. With 6 bases removed from V and 7 bases from J, the gap between germline ends came to 21 bases. CDR3 length: 15 amino acids. CDR3 DNA: TGTGCCAGCAGCCCAACGAGCGGGGCGACCGGTGGCTACACCTTC. Translated: CASSPTSGATGGYTF.

The V gene is TRBV2, the J gene TRBJ1-5, with no clear D. There are 13 residues in the CDR3. V lost 8 bases, J lost 3 bases, and 11 bases lay in between. CDR1 and CDR2 from the germline V gene are SNHLY and FYNNEI. The CDR3 loop is CASGPQTNQPQHF. CDR3 sequence (DNA): TGTGCCAGCGGTCCTCAGACCAATCAGCCCCAGCATTTT.

V and J are TRBV2 and TRBJ2-1; D is unclear. V shed 4 bases and J shed 3 bases, with 4 bases lying between them. This CDR3 region has 12 residues. In germline, CDR1 is SNHLY, CDR2 FYNNEI. CDR3 loop: CASSARYNEQFF. The CDR3 nucleotides read TGTGCCAGCAGTGCTCGCTACAATGAGCAGTTCTTC.

This sequence joins TRBV7-9 and TRBJ2-5; no clear D gene. The J call may be in error: the DNA end matches TRBJ2-7 better. This CDR3 contains 12 residues. Germline V gene data show CDR1 as SEHNR and CDR2 as FQNEAQ (reference sequence). The CDR3 protein is CASSFHVNEQYF. The CDR3 DNA reads TGTGCCAGCAGCTTCCACGTCAACGAGCAGTACTTC.

As to this clone: This CDR3 is also generated by other DNA sequences in the sample. The chain carries TRBV5-1 and TRBJ2-5; possibly TRBD1 or TRBD2 for D (6 bases each). The V end was cut by 0 bases, the J end by 5 bases, with 14 bases between. Per the germline V gene, CDR1 is SGHRS and CDR2 is YFSETQ. The CDR3 totals 15 residues. CDR3 in DNA: TGCGCCAGCAGCTTGGAAGGGGGAGGTCGGGAGACCCAGTACTTC. Protein sequence: CASSLEGGGRETQYF.

In its sample, this clone was seen once. This chain links TRBV5-4 with TRBJ2-1; perhaps TRBD2 as D (5 bases). The V and J ends lost 4 bases and 8 bases respectively, with 22 bases between them. Germline V gene data show CDR1 as SGHNT and CDR2 as YYREEE (reference sequence). The CDR3 is 16 amino acids. Written as DNA, the CDR3 is TGTGCCAGCAGCCCCTTCGCAAGCGCCGGAGGAGATGAGCAGTTCTTC. It translates to CASSPFASAGGDEQFF. Based on the CDR3 plus reference TRBV5-4 and TRBJ2-1, the full variable domain is ETGVTQSPTHLIKTRGQQVTLRCSSQSGHNTVSWYQQALGQGPQFIFQYYREEENGRGNFPPRFSGLQFPNYSSELNVNALELDDSALYLCASSPFASAGGDEQFFGPGTRLTVL.

A remark on this clone: Other DNA sequences within the sample encode an identical CDR3. The chain links TRBV28 to TRBJ1-5, with 11 bases fitting TRBD1. Unmatched junction bases numbered 2, after V lost 2 bases and J lost 5 bases. The CDR3 has 15 amino acids. CDR1 is MDHEN and CDR2 is SYDVKM in the germline V gene. The CDR3 nucleotides read TGTGCCAGCAGTTTAACGGGACAGGGGGATCAGCCCCAGCATTTT. Translation: CASSLTGQGDQPQHF.

The chain carries TRBV5-1 and TRBJ2-5; D may correspond to TRBD1 or TRBD2 (5 bases each). The CDR3 contains 15 residues. V was trimmed by 4 bases and J by 3 bases, leaving 16 bases between them. Germline V gene data show CDR1 as SGHRS and CDR2 as YFSETQ. DNA for the CDR3: TGCGCCAGCAGCCCGGCAAGGGACGGAGAAGAGACCCAGTACTTC. This translates into CASSPARDGEETQYF.

The chain carries TRBV18 and TRBJ1-4; D not resolved. V was cut by 0 bases and J by 5 bases, with 16 bases left in between. The CDR3 runs to 17 residues. Per the germline V gene, CDR1 is KGHSH and CDR2 is LQKENI. In nucleotides, the CDR3 is TGTGCCAGCTCACCACCGGGTCAACGGCGATCGAATGAAAAACTGTTTTTT. It specifies CASSPPGQRRSNEKLFF. Full variable domain (remainder filled in from reference TRBV18 and TRBJ1-4): NAGVMQNPRHLVRRRGQEARLRCSPMKGHSHVYWYRQLPEEGLKFMVYLQKENIIDESGMPKERFSAEFPKEGPSILRIQQVVRGDSAAYFCASSPPGQRRSNEKLFFGSGTQLSVL.

This chain links TRBV30 with TRBJ1-2, with D unclear. Germline V gene data show CDR1 as GTSNPN and CDR2 as SVGIG (reference sequence). The CDR3 totals 15 residues. Trimming left V 3 bases short and J 2 bases short, with 16 bases between. The CDR3: CAWRASLQANYGYTF. CDR3 coding DNA: TGTGCCTGGAGGGCGTCACTTCAGGCAAACTATGGCTACACCTTC.

In its sample, this clone was seen a few times. V is TRBV4-2 and J is TRBJ1-1; D remains ambiguous. The CDR3 covers 14 residues. Germline loops: CDR1 LGHNA, CDR2 YNFKEQ. V was trimmed by 4 bases and J by 4 bases, leaving 13 bases between them. Here the CDR3 reads CASSPYLGGTEAFF. CDR3 DNA sequence: TGTGCCAGCAGCCCATATCTAGGTGGCACTGAAGCTTTCTTT.

The gene calls are TRBV11-1 and TRBJ1-1; TRBD1 agrees at 10 bases. CDR3 size: 15 residues. With V trimmed by 5 bases and J by 2 bases, 5 bases remained unmatched. CDR1 and CDR2 (germline): SGHAT, FQDESV (reference sequence). The CDR3 nucleotides are TGTGCCAGCAGCGTCGGACAGGGGGTCAACACTGAAGCTTTCTTT. This translates into CASSVGQGVNTEAFF.

The V and J genes are TRBV2 and TRBJ1-4; no reliable D call. Per the germline V gene, CDR1 is SNHLY and CDR2 is FYNNEI. V lost 6 bases and J lost 8, with 7 bases in between. The CDR3 runs to 11 residues. The CDR3 DNA is TGTGCCAGCAGGAAAGACGAAAAACTGTTTTTT. Protein: CASRKDEKLFF.

For the CDR3, the DNA is TGCGCCAGCAGCTTTCTTGGAGCTTTGGTGGGAGAGACCCAGTACTTC. Its protein is CASSFLGALVGETQYF. This chain uses TRBV5-1 with TRBJ2-5; D ambiguous. Germline lookup yields CDR1 SGHRS and CDR2 YFSETQ. The CDR3 consists of 16 residues. The V and J ends lost 2 bases and 4 bases respectively, with 18 bases between them.

The chain combines TRBV6-5 with TRBJ1-1; D is perhaps TRBD1 (5 bases). The CDR3 consists of 14 residues. Trimming shortened V by 2 bases and J by 5 bases, and 12 bases separated the two germline ends. Germline V lookup: CDR1 MNHEY, CDR2 SVGAGI. The CDR3 DNA is TGTGCCAGCAGTTACCTGCAGGGTACAACTGAAGCTTTCTTT. Translation: CASSYLQGTTEAFF.

The chain is built from TRBV2 and TRBJ2-3; D not resolved. The CDR3 is made up of 17 amino acids. Germline CDR1 reads SNHLY; CDR2 reads FYNNEI. Trimming pared 1 base from V and 6 bases from J, leaving 20 bases between. CDR3 DNA: TGTGCCAGCAGTGAAGTAGGGTTAAGGGTCAACGGGGATACGCAGTATTTT. Amino acid sequence: CASSEVGLRVNGDTQYF.

The chain uses TRBV11-1 and TRBJ2-4, with a weak D call TRBD1 (5 bases). The V gene's germline CDR1 is SGHAT and CDR2 FQDESV (reference sequence). The CDR3 runs to 15 residues. Trimming removed 1 base from V and 0 bases from J, with 7 bases in between. CDR3 DNA sequence: TGTGCCAGCAGCTTAGGTGGGGCAGCCAAAAACATTCAGTACTTC. Protein product: CASSLGGAAKNIQYF.

V and J are TRBV7-3 and TRBJ2-2; possible D gene TRBD1, 8 bases. The V gene lost 5 bases and the J gene lost 1 base, with 17 bases spanning the gap. Germline V gene sequence: CDR1 SGHTA, CDR2 FQGTGA. CDR3 length: 17 amino acids. CDR3 residues: CASSQTRGTGNTGELFF. DNA for the CDR3: TGTGCCAGCAGCCAGACGCGGGGGACAGGGAACACCGGGGAGCTGTTTTTT.